The rows below give T cell receptor beta chains drawn from one sample of a study of T cells in Graves' hyperthyroidism and ophthalmopathy. TCRdb re-derived calls from the multiplex PCR reads in MiXCR, one entry per CDR3 protein. In the table there are approximately 740,000 distinct CDR3 sequences, 12% to 15% of which are singletons. The sample consisted of blood. The receptor set was obtained from a young woman with Graves' hyperthyroidism. CDR3s include the opening cysteine and the closing phenylalanine or tryptophan. A D gene is named only where the DNA matches it firmly. A row's size may be missing; if present it is once, few, many or a size class.

D gene: NA; clone size: NA; V gene: TRBV6-2/TRBV6-3; J gene: TRBJ1-5; CDR3 protein: CASSYSALTPNQPQHF; CDR3 DNA: TGTGCCAGCAGTTACTCGGCACTAACACCGAATCAGCCCCAGCATTTT
D gene: NA; clone size: few; V gene: TRBV10-2; J gene: TRBJ2-3; CDR3 protein: CASSEIAVSGTDTQYF; CDR3 DNA: TGCGCCAGCAGTGAAATAGCTGTCTCGGGCACAGATACGCAGTATTTT
D gene: NA; clone size: many; V gene: TRBV20-1; J gene: TRBJ1-5; CDR3 protein: CSARFLDRPNQPQHF; CDR3 DNA: TGCAGTGCTAGATTTTTGGACAGACCCAATCAGCCCCAGCATTTT
D gene: NA; clone size: NA; V gene: TRBV3-1; J gene: TRBJ2-2; CDR3 protein: CASSQANSNTGELFF; CDR3 DNA: TGTGCCAGCAGCCAAGCGAACAGTAACACCGGGGAGCTGTTTTTT
D gene: NA; clone size: many; V gene: TRBV18; J gene: TRBJ1-1; CDR3 protein: CASSPDGLNTEAFF; CDR3 DNA: TGTGCCAGCTCACCAGACGGCTTGAACACTGAAGCTTTCTTT
D gene: TRBD2; clone size: NA; V gene: TRBV2; J gene: TRBJ2-1; CDR3 protein: CASSTGTSGDNEQFF; CDR3 DNA: TGTGCCAGCAGCACCGGGACTAGCGGAGACAATGAGCAGTTCTTC
D gene: NA; clone size: NA; V gene: TRBV19; J gene: TRBJ1-5; CDR3 protein: CASSIVGGRNQPQHF; CDR3 DNA: TGTGCCAGTAGTATAGTTGGGGGGCGCAATCAGCCCCAGCATTTT
D gene: NA; clone size: many; V gene: TRBV28; J gene: TRBJ2-7; CDR3 protein: CASSFRPHMKSSYEQYF; CDR3 DNA: TGTGCCAGCAGTTTCCGCCCACATATGAAGAGCTCCTACGAGCAGTACTTC
D gene: TRBD1; clone size: few; V gene: TRBV27; J gene: TRBJ1-5; CDR3 protein: CASSPRGVGRGRYQPQHF; CDR3 DNA: TGTGCCAGCAGTCCCCGGGGGGTGGGAAGGGGGCGGTATCAGCCCCAGCATTTT
D gene: TRBD1; clone size: NA; V gene: TRBV2; J gene: TRBJ2-7; CDR3 protein: CASSEDNRGRYEQYF; CDR3 DNA: TGTGCCAGCAGTGAGGACAACAGGGGGCGATACGAGCAGTACTTC
D gene: TRBD2; clone size: many; V gene: TRBV15; J gene: TRBJ2-7; CDR3 protein: CATSRGGAGGPYEQYF; CDR3 DNA: TGTGCCACCAGCAGAGGGGGAGCGGGAGGTCCGTACGAGCAGTACTTC
D gene: NA; clone size: NA; V gene: TRBV20-1; J gene: TRBJ2-6; CDR3 protein: CSARLGARGANVLTF; CDR3 DNA: TGCAGTGCTAGACTCGGGGCGCGCGGGGCCAACGTCCTGACTTTC
D gene: NA; clone size: few; V gene: TRBV5-8; J gene: TRBJ1-2; CDR3 protein: CASSSQVLTLYGYTF; CDR3 DNA: TGTGCCAGCAGCTCGCAGGTCCTCACACTCTATGGCTACACCTTC
D gene: NA; clone size: NA; V gene: TRBV14; J gene: TRBJ1-4; CDR3 protein: CASSQEGRGREKLFF; CDR3 DNA: TGTGCCAGCAGCCAAGAGGGCAGGGGAAGAGAGAAACTGTTTTTT
D gene: NA; clone size: many; V gene: TRBV7-9; J gene: TRBJ2-1; CDR3 protein: CASSSADGAGYNEQFF; CDR3 DNA: TGTGCCAGCAGCTCGGCGGACGGAGCGGGCTACAATGAGCAGTTCTTC
D gene: TRBD1; clone size: many; V gene: TRBV28; J gene: TRBJ1-1; CDR3 protein: CASSFGDSQAFF; CDR3 DNA: TGTGCCAGCAGTTTCGGGGACAGCCAAGCTTTCTTT
D gene: NA; clone size: many; V gene: TRBV12-3/TRBV12-4; J gene: TRBJ2-1; CDR3 protein: CASSYPTRFGHNEQFF; CDR3 DNA: TGTGCCAGCAGTTACCCGACTAGATTTGGTCACAATGAGCAGTTCTTC
D gene: NA; clone size: many; V gene: TRBV27; J gene: TRBJ1-1; CDR3 protein: CASKALVWNTEAFF; CDR3 DNA: TGTGCCAGCAAGGCCCTGGTATGGAACACTGAAGCTTTCTTT
D gene: TRBD2; clone size: many; V gene: TRBV28; J gene: TRBJ2-3; CDR3 protein: CASSFGLAGEADTQYF; CDR3 DNA: TGTGCCAGCAGTTTCGGGCTAGCGGGAGAAGCAGATACGCAGTATTTT
D gene: TRBD2; clone size: few; V gene: TRBV29-1; J gene: TRBJ2-2; CDR3 protein: CSVEGTSGANTGELFF; CDR3 DNA: TGCAGCGTTGAAGGGACTAGCGGGGCGAACACCGGGGAGCTGTTTTTT
D gene: NA; clone size: once; V gene: TRBV13; J gene: TRBJ2-7; CDR3 protein: CASSLGRDLGPYEQYF; CDR3 DNA: TGTGCCAGCAGCTTAGGCCGGGACCTTGGTCCCTACGAGCAGTACTTC
D gene: TRBD2; clone size: few; V gene: TRBV20-1; J gene: TRBJ2-2; CDR3 protein: CSAREGGGRGTGELFF; CDR3 DNA: TGCAGTGCTAGAGAGGGTGGCGGGAGAGGCACCGGGGAGCTGTTTTTT
D gene: TRBD1; clone size: NA; V gene: TRBV24-1; J gene: TRBJ1-1; CDR3 protein: CATSDALRQGGGTNTEAFF; CDR3 DNA: TGTGCCACCAGTGATGCCCTAAGACAGGGAGGGGGAACGAACACTGAAGCTTTCTTT
D gene: NA; clone size: many; V gene: TRBV24-1; J gene: TRBJ1-1; CDR3 protein: CATSESTGSTEAFF; CDR3 DNA: TGTGCCACCAGTGAATCAACAGGGAGCACTGAAGCTTTCTTT
D gene: NA; clone size: NA; V gene: TRBV7-9; J gene: TRBJ1-4; CDR3 protein: CASSRQHQAANGKLFF; CDR3 DNA: TGTGCCAGCAGCCGACAGCATCAGGCGGCTAATGGAAAACTGTTTTTT
D gene: TRBD1; clone size: once; V gene: TRBV7-9; J gene: TRBJ2-5; CDR3 protein: CASSHGLVRDSQETQYF; CDR3 DNA: TGTGCCAGCAGCCACGGTTTGGTCCGGGACAGCCAAGAGACCCAGTACTTC